Here is one T cell receptor beta chain with its context. Its cognate antigen is unknown. Investigators divided CD4+ cells into CD45RA+ naive and CD45RA-negative memory subsets. This sample is part of a study of shared clonotypes between healthy human individuals. Broader study findings: Larger richness was generally estimated for naive than memory subsets. Some naive CD4 clonotypes, 4% to 6%, turned up in common across a few donors.

Germline CDR1 and CDR2: SEHNR and FQNEAQ (reference sequence). The CDR3 extends over 15 amino acids. The germline V and J ends were trimmed by 0 bases and 1 base, with 10 bases remaining between them. Genomic DNA of every subset was divided equally among multiple immunoSEQ plates. The protocol was immunoSEQ multiplex PCR, while the TCRdb copy is restricted to in-frame clones and leaves out a portion. The sample holds approximately 1.4 million clones, about 98% seen once. The sample consisted of naive CD4+ T cells sorted from blood. This sample's subset: CD45RA+ positively selected. This chain joins TRBV7-9 and TRBJ2-7; D not resolved. The sequence was obtained from a man younger than 40 in good health. The CDR3 reads CASSLAWTDSYEQYF. The CDR3 DNA sequence: TGTGCCAGCAGCTTAGCTTGGACGGATTCCTACGAGCAGTACTTC.